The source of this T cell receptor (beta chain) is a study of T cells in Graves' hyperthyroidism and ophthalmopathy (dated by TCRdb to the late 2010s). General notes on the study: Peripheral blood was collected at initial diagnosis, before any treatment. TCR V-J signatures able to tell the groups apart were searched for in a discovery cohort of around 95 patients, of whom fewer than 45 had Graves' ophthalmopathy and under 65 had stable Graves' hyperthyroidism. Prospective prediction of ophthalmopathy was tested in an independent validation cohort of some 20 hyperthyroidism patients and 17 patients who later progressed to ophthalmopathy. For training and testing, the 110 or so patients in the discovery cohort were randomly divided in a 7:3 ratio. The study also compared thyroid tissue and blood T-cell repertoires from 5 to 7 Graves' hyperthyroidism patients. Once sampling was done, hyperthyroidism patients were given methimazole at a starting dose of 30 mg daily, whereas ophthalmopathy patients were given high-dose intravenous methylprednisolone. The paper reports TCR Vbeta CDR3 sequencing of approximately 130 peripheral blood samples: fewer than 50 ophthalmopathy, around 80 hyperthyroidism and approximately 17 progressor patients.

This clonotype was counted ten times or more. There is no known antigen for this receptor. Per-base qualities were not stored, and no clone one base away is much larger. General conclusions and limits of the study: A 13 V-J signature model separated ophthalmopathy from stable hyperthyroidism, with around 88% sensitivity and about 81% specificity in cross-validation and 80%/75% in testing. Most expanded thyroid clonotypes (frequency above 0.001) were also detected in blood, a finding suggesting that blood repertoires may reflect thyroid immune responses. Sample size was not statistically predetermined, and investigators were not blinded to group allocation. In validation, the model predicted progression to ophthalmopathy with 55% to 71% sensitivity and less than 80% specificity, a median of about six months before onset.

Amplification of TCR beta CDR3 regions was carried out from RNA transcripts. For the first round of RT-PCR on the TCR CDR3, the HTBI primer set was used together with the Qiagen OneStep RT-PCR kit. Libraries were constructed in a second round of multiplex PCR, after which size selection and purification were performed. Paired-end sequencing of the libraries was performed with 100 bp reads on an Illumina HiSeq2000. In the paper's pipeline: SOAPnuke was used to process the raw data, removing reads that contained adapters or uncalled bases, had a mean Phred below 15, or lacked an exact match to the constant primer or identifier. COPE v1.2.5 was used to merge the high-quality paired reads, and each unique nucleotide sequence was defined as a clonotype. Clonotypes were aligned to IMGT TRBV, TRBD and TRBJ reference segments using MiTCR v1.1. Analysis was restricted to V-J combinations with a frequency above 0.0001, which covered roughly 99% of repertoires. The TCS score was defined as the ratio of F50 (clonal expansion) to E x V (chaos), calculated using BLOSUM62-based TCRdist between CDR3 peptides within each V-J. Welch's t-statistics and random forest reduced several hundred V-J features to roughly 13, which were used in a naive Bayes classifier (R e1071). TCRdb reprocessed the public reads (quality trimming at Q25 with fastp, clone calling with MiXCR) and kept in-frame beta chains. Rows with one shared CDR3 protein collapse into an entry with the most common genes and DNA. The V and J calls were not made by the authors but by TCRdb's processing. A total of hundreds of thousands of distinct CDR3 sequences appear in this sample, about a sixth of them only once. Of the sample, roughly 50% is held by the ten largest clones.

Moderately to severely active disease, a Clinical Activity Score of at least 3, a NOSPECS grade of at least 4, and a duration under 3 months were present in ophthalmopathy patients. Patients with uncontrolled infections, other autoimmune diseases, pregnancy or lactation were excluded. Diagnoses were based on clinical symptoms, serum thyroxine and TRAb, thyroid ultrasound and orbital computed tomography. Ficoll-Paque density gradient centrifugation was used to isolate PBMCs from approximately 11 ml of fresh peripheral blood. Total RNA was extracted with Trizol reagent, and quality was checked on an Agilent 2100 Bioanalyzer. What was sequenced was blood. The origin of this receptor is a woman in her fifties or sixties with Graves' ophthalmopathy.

The CDR3 in this case is CSVGETGPNQPQHF. The nucleotide sequence reads TGCAGCGTTGGAGAGACAGGGCCGAATCAGCCCCAGCATTTT. The chain links TRBV29-1 with TRBJ1-5, with TRBD1 identical over 7 junction bases. V loses 4 bases at its end and J loses 4 bases; junction bases beyond the gene matches: 7. The germline V gene sets CDR1 to SQVTM and CDR2 to ANQGSEA. From its cysteine to its phenylalanine, the CDR3 spans 14 amino acids. Kept here is only the CDR3 DNA, which spans 42 bases and is read in frame from base 1. With the rest looked up from the reference TRBV29-1 and TRBJ1-5 genes rather than sequenced, the full variable domain is SAVISQKPSRDICQRGTSLTIQCQVDSQVTMMFWYRQQPGQSLTLIATANQGSEATYESGFVIDKFPISRPNLTFSTLTVSNMSPEDSSIYLCSVGETGPNQPQHFGDGTRLSIL.